The clone carrying this T cell receptor beta chain has a count of ten or more. Its target is not known. This specimen comes from a study of T cells in Graves' hyperthyroidism and ophthalmopathy. Germline-derived CDR1 and CDR2 are SGHTA and FQGNSA. V was cut by 5 bases and J by 3 bases, with 14 bases left in between. The CDR3 has 14 residues. The source material, RNA transcripts, was used to amplify TCR beta CDR3 regions. First-round RT-PCR of the TCR CDR3 relied on the HTBI primer set. In TCRdb, the multiplex PCR reads were re-called with MiXCR into one record per CDR3 protein. Among around 600,000 distinct CDR3 sequences, around 14% were seen once, and the ten largest hold roughly 7%. General study findings and limits: Appearing also in blood were most of the thyroid clonotypes expanded above 0.001.

Exclusion criteria comprised uncontrolled infection, other autoimmune disease, pregnancy or lactation. Diagnostic assessment was based on clinical symptoms, serum thyroxine and TRAb, thyroid ultrasound and orbital computed tomography. Sequencing was carried out using blood. This sequence originates from a woman aged 18-29 years with Graves' ophthalmopathy. This rearrangement joins TRBV7-2 to TRBJ2-7; TRBD2 might be the D (6 bases). The CDR3 DNA reads as TGTGCCAGCAGCCCCGGGACTGGTATCTACGAGCAGTACTTC. It yields the protein CASSPGTGIYEQYF.